Following are 9 T cell receptor beta chains from one sample sequenced in a study of cytomegalovirus exposure and HLA in healthy donors. PCR involved 60 Vbeta and 13 Jbeta primers. The table came from immunoSEQ multiplex PCR; TCRdb's copy has only in-frame clones and leaves some out. The table includes roughly 100,000 clones, 83% detected once. Material: PBMCs. The receptors derive from a man younger than 35 in good health and CMV-seronegative.

The chain links TRBV7-9 to TRBJ2-7, with a possible D match to TRBD2 (6 bases). CDR3 length: 16 amino acids. Trimming removed 0 bases at V and 6 bases at J, with 18 bases between. Germline V CDR1 and CDR2: SEHNR, FQNEAQ (reference sequence). The CDR3 DNA sequence: TGTGCCAGCAGCTTAGCGACGGTGGGGGGATCGGGCGAGCAGTACTTC. This translates into CASSLATVGGSGEQYF.

Comments on this clone: At one end, the junction sequence differs from germline, possibly due to a read error. The CDR3 region has the DNA TGTGCCAGCAGCTCGGGACTAGCGTACAATGAGCAGCTCTTC. It translates to CASSSGLAYNEQLF. The chain links TRBV5-6 to TRBJ2-1; TRBD2 matches 10 bases. Germline CDR1 and CDR2: SGHDT and YYEEEE. This CDR3 has 14 residues.

J is TRBJ1-5 and V is TRBV6-5, with D tentatively TRBD1 (5 bases). Trimming pared 0 bases from V and 0 bases from J, leaving 6 bases between. CDR1 MNHEY and CDR2 SVGAGI come from the germline V gene. The CDR3 has 15 residues. The CDR3 nucleotides read TGTGCCAGCAGTTACTCCAGGGATAGCAATCAGCCCCAGCATTTT. Protein product: CASSYSRDSNQPQHF.

The V call is TRBV29-1, the J call TRBJ2-1; 7 nucleotides align to TRBD1. Germline values: CDR1 SQVTM, CDR2 ANQGSEA. The CDR3 runs 13 residues. The junction had 11 bases not matched to a gene; V was cut back by 7 bases and J by 8 bases. The CDR3 here is CSGGQLYRDEQFF. The CDR3 bases are TGCAGCGGGGGACAGCTGTACCGGGATGAGCAGTTCTTC.

This clone was detected ten times or more. Here the CDR3 DNA reads TGTGCCAGTAGTATAGTAGCGGGAGGGGGCACAGATACGCAGTATTTT. Translated: CASSIVAGGGTDTQYF. This sequence joins TRBV19 and TRBJ2-3; TRBD2 agrees at 11 bases. This CDR3 contains 16 residues. Germline V gene lookup returns CDR1 LNHDA and CDR2 SQIVND (reference sequence). With 1 base clipped from V and 1 base from J, the junction kept 1 base outside the gene matches.

V and J are TRBV19 and TRBJ2-5; 9 bases fit TRBD1. The germline gives CDR1 LNHDA, CDR2 SQIVND (reference sequence). The CDR3 runs to 13 residues. The V segment lost 7 bases and the J segment 4 bases; nucleotides outside the gene matches: 4. The CDR3 nucleotides read TGTGCCAGTAACAGGGGGCGAGGAGAGACCCAGTACTTC. It translates to CASNRGRGETQYF.

This clone was detected once. This sequence joins TRBV7-2 and TRBJ2-3; perhaps TRBD1 as D (6 bases). Germline V gene sequence: CDR1 SGHTA, CDR2 FQGNSA. This CDR3 region has 13 residues. Trimming shortened V by 11 bases and J by 2 bases, and 14 bases separated the two germline ends. In nucleotides, the CDR3 is TGTGCCGGAAGGACAGAGCTCACAGATACGCAGTATTTT. Translated: CAGRTELTDTQYF.

This sequence joins TRBV5-4 and TRBJ1-1; maybe TRBD1 (5 bases). The V end lost 4 bases, the J end lost 2 bases, and 12 bases lay between the germline ends. Per germline, CDR1 SGHNT and CDR2 YYREEE (reference sequence). CDR3 length: 14 residues. The CDR3 nucleotides read TGTGCCAGCAGCCGGGGGGTTCCTAACACTGAAGCTTTCTTT. Its translation: CASSRGVPNTEAFF.

The chain couples TRBV7-2 to TRBJ2-1; no firm D call. Between the trimmed V and J ends, which lost 1 base and 3 bases, there was a span of 10 bases. Germline CDR1 SGHTA, CDR2 FQGNSA. The CDR3 consists of 15 residues. CDR3 region: CASSLGQTYYNEQFF. The CDR3 nucleotides are TGTGCCAGCAGCTTAGGGCAGACTTACTACAATGAGCAGTTCTTC.